This TCR beta chain was observed in a study of shared clonotypes between healthy human individuals. Whole-study findings and limits: Having only a few donors restricted how much genetic and exposure-history diversity was captured. How much donors shared clonotypes was expected to be affected by sequencing depth.

TCRdb's table, derived via immunoSEQ multiplex PCR, lists solely in-frame clones and lacks some. The data hold about 330,000 clones, with 74% observed a single time. Of note for this clone: Its antigen is currently unknown.

The ends were cut back, 3 bases at V and 8 bases at J, with 7 bases in the middle. Germline V gene data show CDR1 as MNHNS and CDR2 as SASEGT. The CDR3 spans 11 residues. This rearrangement joins TRBV6-1 to TRBJ1-2; unclear D gene. This receptor was obtained from a man aged 30-40 years in good health. Sequencing input: memory CD4+ T cells sorted from blood. The subset denotes: CD45RA-negative fraction. CDR3 DNA sequence: TGTGCCAGCAGTGACGGGGAGGGCTACACCTTC. Translation gives CASSDGEGYTF.